These 22 T cell receptor beta chains came from one sample sequenced in a study of PD-1 blockade in classical Hodgkin lymphoma. Relapse was seen in all patients after autologous stem cell transplantation, and brentuximab vedotin exposure was variable. Profiling relied on immunoSEQ multiplex PCR, and the TCRdb table lists in-frame clones only, not all of them. The sample records about 60,000 clones, more than 75% being singletons. The specimen comprised peripheral blood mononuclear cells (PBMCs), sampled at baseline. The receptors were sampled from a human donor with classical Hodgkin lymphoma.

The chain employs TRBV5-6 and TRBJ2-5; 7 nucleotides match TRBD1. This CDR3 is 15 amino acids long. V lost 2 bases and J lost 2; bases outside the gene matches: 6. Germline CDR1 reads SGHDT; CDR2 reads YYEEEE. CDR3 in DNA: TGTGCCAGCAGCTTCAACAGGGGACGACAAGAGACCCAGTACTTC. Protein product: CASSFNRGRQETQYF.

To note about this clone: A junction end diverges from the germline sequence, so it may reflect a read error. The gene calls are TRBV11-2 and TRBJ2-1, with D possibly being TRBD1 (6 bases). The CDR3 has 16 amino acids. The germline V gene has CDR1 SGHAT and CDR2 FQNNGV. The CDR3 reads CASSLGPGQKYNEQFF. The CDR3 DNA follows: TGTGCCAGCAGTTTAGGACCGGGACAAAAGTACAATGAGCAGTTCTTC.

The chain uses TRBV5-1 and TRBJ2-7, with 9 positions matching TRBD1. The CDR3 consists of 17 residues. J lost 4 bases, V lost 0 bases, and 11 bases had no gene match. Germline V gene data show CDR1 as SGHRS and CDR2 as YFSETQ. The CDR3 protein is CASSLASPGQGIYEQYF. Written as DNA, the CDR3 is TGCGCCAGCAGCTTGGCCTCTCCCGGACAGGGGATTTACGAGCAGTACTTC.

The V gene is TRBV7-9, the J gene TRBJ2-7, with 8 bases matching TRBD1. The CDR3 sequence is 12 residues long. Trimming took 2 bases from V and 6 from J; bases not matched to a gene: 0. Looked up from germline, CDR1 is SEHNR and CDR2 is FQNEAQ (reference sequence). CDR3 DNA sequence: TGTGCCAGCAGCTTAACAGGGGGCGAGCAGTACTTC. Translated: CASSLTGGEQYF.

The rearrangement links TRBV7-3 to TRBJ1-1; D is ambiguous. Germline V gene data show CDR1 as SGHTA and CDR2 as FQGTGA. This CDR3 has 13 residues. V lost 5 bases, J lost 3 bases, and 10 bases lay in between. In nucleotides, the CDR3 is TGTGCCAGCAGCCTAGGGTCCGACACTGAAGCTTTCTTT. It specifies CASSLGSDTEAFF.

The V gene is TRBV28, the J gene TRBJ2-2; D is perhaps TRBD2 (6 bases). Trimming stripped 5 bases from V and 0 bases from J, with 16 bases between. From germline, CDR1 is MDHEN and CDR2 SYDVKM. The length of the CDR3 is 17 residues. CDR3 sequence: CASSQAGLTTNTGELFF. The CDR3 DNA is TGTGCCAGCAGTCAAGCGGGTTTAACGACGAACACCGGGGAGCTGTTTTTT.

The chain is built from TRBV6-5 and TRBJ1-1, with no clear D. CDR1 MNHEY and CDR2 SVGAGI come from the germline V gene. This CDR3 is 13 amino acids long. V lost 7 bases to trimming and J lost 1 base, with 10 bases between them. CDR3 loop: CASNAVRNTEAFF. The CDR3 nucleotides read TGTGCCAGCAACGCGGTTCGGAACACTGAAGCTTTCTTT.

This clone is a singleton in its sample. The chain employs TRBV19 and TRBJ2-1, with 14 positions matching TRBD2. Germline CDR1 and CDR2: LNHDA and SQIVND (reference sequence). The CDR3 contains 17 residues. The J segment lost 8 bases and the V segment lost 4 bases, leaving 10 bases of the junction unmatched. The CDR3 protein is CASSTLGTSGSIYEQFF. The CDR3 DNA sequence: TGTGCCAGTAGTACTCTGGGGACTAGCGGGAGTATCTATGAGCAGTTCTTC.

The J gene is TRBJ2-7, the V gene TRBV7-6; 7 bases are a match to TRBD1. Germline loops: CDR1 SGHVS, CDR2 FNYEAQ. The CDR3 has 15 amino acids. The V and J ends lost 5 bases and 1 base, in that order; junction bases with no gene match: 8. CDR3 DNA: TGTGCCAGCAGCCCCGGGACAGCCGGTTCCTACGAGCAGTACTTC. Translation: CASSPGTAGSYEQYF.

The chain recombines TRBV19 with TRBJ1-1; a weak D match, TRBD1 (5 bases). V dropped 6 bases and J dropped 0 bases, with 14 bases sitting between them. The CDR3 is 15 amino acids. Germline-derived CDR1 and CDR2 are LNHDA and SQIVND (reference sequence). The CDR3 spells CASSLGVDVNTEAFF. The CDR3, as DNA: TGTGCCAGTAGCTTGGGGGTTGATGTGAACACTGAAGCTTTCTTT.

The V and J genes are TRBV28 and TRBJ2-3; D unresolved. Germline CDR1 is MDHEN and CDR2 is SYDVKM. V shed 6 bases and J shed 4 bases, with 8 bases lying between them. The CDR3 has 12 residues. The CDR3 DNA sequence: TGTGCCAGCAGCCGGAGATCAGATACGCAGTATTTT. The encoded protein is CASSRRSDTQYF.

V usage is TRBV4-1 and J usage is TRBJ2-3; 8 nucleotides match TRBD1. CDR1 is MGHRA and CDR2 is YSYEKL in the germline V gene. Trimming took 4 bases from V and 6 from J; bases not matched to a gene: 9. The CDR3 is made up of 15 amino acids. The DNA of the CDR3 is TGCGCCAGCAGCCCAGGGGGCCAGGGGGGCGATACGCAGTATTTT. Protein sequence: CASSPGGQGGDTQYF.

The J gene is TRBJ2-7, the V gene TRBV23-1; D is possibly TRBD1 (6 bases). TRBV23-1 is annotated as an ORF whose role is uncertain. The CDR3 is 13 residues long. Between the trimmed V and J ends, which lost 5 bases and 2 bases, there was a span of 10 bases. CDR3: CASSADSPYEQYF. CDR3 in DNA: TGCGCCAGCAGTGCGGACAGTCCCTACGAGCAGTACTTC.

The chain has TRBV11-2 and TRBJ1-2, with 11 bases fitting TRBD1. The CDR3 has 16 residues. Germline V lookup: CDR1 SGHAT, CDR2 FQNNGV. V lost 5 bases to trimming and J lost 2 bases; unmatched junction nucleotides: 7. The DNA of the CDR3 is TGTGCCAGCAGCCCTGGGACAGGGGGATCGAACTATGGCTACACCTTC. It yields the protein CASSPGTGGSNYGYTF.

This clone occurred once. The CDR3 DNA sequence: TGTGCCAGCAGTGTAGGGACTAGCGGCACCGGGGAGCTGTTTTTT. The encoded protein is CASSVGTSGTGELFF. The rearrangement uses TRBV27 and TRBJ2-2; TRBD2 aligns across 11 bases. Per germline, CDR1 MNHEY and CDR2 SMNVEV (reference sequence). Germline trimming cut 5 bases from V and 4 bases from J; bases unmatched to any gene: 3. The CDR3 contains 15 residues.

The table lists this clone with a few counts. V is TRBV2 and J is TRBJ2-5; TRBD1 matches 10 bases. V lost 7 bases to trimming and J lost 5 bases; unmatched junction nucleotides: 7. Germline loops: CDR1 SNHLY, CDR2 FYNNEI. CDR3 length equals 14 residues. CDR3 in DNA: TGTGCCAGCACACGACAGGGGGCGGGGGAGACCCAGTACTTC. It is translated as CASTRQGAGETQYF.

Comment on this clone: This sample includes further DNA sequences coding for the same CDR3. The chain carries TRBV5-4 and TRBJ2-7; maybe TRBD2 (5 bases). This CDR3 has 15 residues. In germline, CDR1 is SGHNT, CDR2 YYREEE (reference sequence). V was trimmed by 4 bases and J by 5 bases, leaving 19 bases between them. CDR3 sequence (DNA): TGTGCCAGCAGCCATCGATGGGGAGTCTCGGACGAGCAGTACTTC. This gives the protein CASSHRWGVSDEQYF.

This clone appeared a single time. This chain uses TRBV19 with TRBJ1-2; 9 nucleotides line up with TRBD1. The CDR3 totals 13 residues. V lost 6 bases and J lost 8; bases outside the gene matches: 7. The germline gives CDR1 LNHDA, CDR2 SQIVND (reference sequence). The CDR3 DNA reads TGTGCCAGTAGCCCCAACAGGGGGCCGGGCTACACCTTC. It specifies CASSPNRGPGYTF.

The V call is TRBV6-6, the J call TRBJ2-2, with TRBD2 matching 12 bases. Germline assignment: CDR1 MNHNY and CDR2 SVGAGI (reference sequence). With 6 bases clipped from V and 5 bases from J, the junction kept 7 bases outside the gene matches. The CDR3 consists of 16 residues. The CDR3 sequence: CASRVLAGGGTGELFF. CDR3 DNA sequence: TGTGCCAGCAGAGTACTAGCGGGGGGTGGAACCGGGGAGCTGTTTTTT.

This clone was seen a handful of times. The chain combines TRBV6-6 with TRBJ1-2; D is ambiguous. Germline V gene lookup returns CDR1 MNHNY and CDR2 SVGAGI (reference sequence). There are 13 residues in the CDR3. Trimming removed 2 bases from V and 6 bases from J, with 10 bases in between. The CDR3 region has the DNA TGTGCCAGCAGTTACCTCGACGGGCATGGCTACACCTTC. Protein product: CASSYLDGHGYTF.

Only one count was recorded for this clone. V and J are TRBV18 and TRBJ2-1; possibly TRBD1 for D (7 bases). The CDR3 has 14 residues. Trimming took off 2 bases at V and 7 bases at J, with 12 bases between the two ends. CDR1 and CDR2 from the germline V gene are KGHSH and LQKENI. CDR3 amino acids: CASSPIPGGNEQFF. In DNA form, the CDR3 reads TGTGCCAGCTCACCAATACCAGGGGGGAATGAGCAGTTCTTC.

J is TRBJ2-5 and V is TRBV18; D ambiguous. Germline V lookup: CDR1 KGHSH, CDR2 LQKENI. V was pared by 2 bases and J by 1 base, with 11 bases between. CDR3 length equals 15 residues. CDR3 coding DNA: TGTGCCAGCTCACCAACCAAAGGGATCCAAGAGACCCAGTACTTC. It is translated as CASSPTKGIQETQYF.